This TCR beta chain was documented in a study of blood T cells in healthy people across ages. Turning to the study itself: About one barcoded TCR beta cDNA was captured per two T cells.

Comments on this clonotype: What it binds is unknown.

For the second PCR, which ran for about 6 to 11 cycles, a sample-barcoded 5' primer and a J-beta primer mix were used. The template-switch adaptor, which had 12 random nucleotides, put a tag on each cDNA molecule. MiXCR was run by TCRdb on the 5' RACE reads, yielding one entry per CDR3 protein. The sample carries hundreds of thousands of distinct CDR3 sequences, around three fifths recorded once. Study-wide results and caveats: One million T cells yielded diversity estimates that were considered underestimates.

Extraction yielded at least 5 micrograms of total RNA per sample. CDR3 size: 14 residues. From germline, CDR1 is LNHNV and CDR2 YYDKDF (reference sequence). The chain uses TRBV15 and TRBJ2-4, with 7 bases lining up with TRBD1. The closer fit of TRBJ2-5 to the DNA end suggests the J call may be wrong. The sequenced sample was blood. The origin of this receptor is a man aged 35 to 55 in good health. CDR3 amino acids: CATSRKQGKETQYF. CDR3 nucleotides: TGTGCCACCAGCAGGAAACAGGGGAAAGAGACCCAGTACTTC.